These 8 T cell receptor beta chains were sequenced from one sample in a study of glioma-infiltrating T cells after dendritic cell vaccination. Profiling relied on immunoSEQ multiplex PCR, and the TCRdb table lists in-frame clones only, not all of them. The table includes about 92,000 clones, 85% to 90% detected once. Sequenced material: blood, taken before dendritic cell vaccination. Receptors were obtained from a human donor with glioblastoma.

The chain joins TRBV7-2 to TRBJ2-4, with 7 bases that match TRBD1. The V segment lost 4 bases and the J segment 0 bases; nucleotides outside the gene matches: 9. Germline values: CDR1 SGHTA, CDR2 FQGNSA. The CDR3 has 17 residues. The CDR3 here is CASSSQQGRLAKNIQYF. For the CDR3, the DNA is TGTGCCAGCAGCTCCCAACAGGGGAGACTAGCCAAAAACATTCAGTACTTC.

The chain links TRBV28 to TRBJ1-5, with D tentatively TRBD1 (5 bases). The germline V gene has CDR1 MDHEN and CDR2 SYDVKM. This CDR3 is 13 amino acids long. Between the trimmed V and J ends, which lost 9 bases and 0 bases, there was a span of 9 bases. CDR3 sequence (DNA): TGTGCCAGTTGTGGGGCTAGCAATCAGCCCCAGCATTTT. This codes for CASCGASNQPQHF. The full variable domain, its missing parts supplied by reference TRBV28 and TRBJ1-5, is DVKVTQSSRYLVKRTGEKVFLECVQDMDHENMFWYRQDPGLGLRLIYFSYDVKMKEKGDIPEGYSVSREKKERFSLILESASTNQTSMYLCASCGASNQPQHFGDGTRLSIL.

The chain uses TRBV18 and TRBJ2-5, with 10 positions matching TRBD2. Germline V CDR1 and CDR2: KGHSH, LQKENI. CDR3 length equals 16 residues. The trim removed 3 bases at V and 1 base at J, leaving 5 bases unmatched. The chain's CDR3 is CASSPLAGGPQETQYF. CDR3 in DNA: TGTGCCAGCTCACCTTTAGCGGGAGGTCCCCAAGAGACCCAGTACTTC.

This chain connects TRBV5-1 to TRBJ1-2; D call uncertain. Looked up from germline, CDR1 is SGHRS and CDR2 is YFSETQ. Trimming removed 0 bases at V and 4 bases at J, with 16 bases between. The CDR3 consists of 16 residues. CDR3 loop: CASSLGLLESIYGYTF. In DNA form, the CDR3 reads TGCGCCAGCAGCTTGGGACTCCTGGAATCCATCTATGGCTACACCTTC.

This rearrangement joins TRBV14 to TRBJ1-2; no clear D. Germline-derived CDR1 and CDR2 are SGHDN and FVKESK. Trimming cost V 0 bases and J 8 bases, with 16 bases left between them. The CDR3 extends over 15 amino acids. This CDR3 reads CASSQDFGGFRGYTF. CDR3 DNA: TGTGCCAGCAGCCAAGATTTTGGAGGGTTTAGGGGCTACACCTTC. The full variable domain, with the rest looked up from reference TRBV14 and TRBJ1-2, is EAGVTQFPSHSVIEKGQTVTLRCDPISGHDNLYWYRRVMGKEIKFLLHFVKESKQDESGMPNNRFLAERTGGTYSTLKVQPAELEDSGVYFCASSQDFGGFRGYTFGSGTRLTVV.

This sequence joins TRBV5-1 and TRBJ2-5; TRBD1 matches at 8 bases. Germline lookup yields CDR1 SGHRS and CDR2 YFSETQ. This CDR3 has 16 amino acids. After removal of 4 bases from V and 5 bases from J, the junction contained 13 bases not matched to a gene. The CDR3 nucleotides are TGCGCCAGCAGCCCAAGGACAGGGAGCCAGGGGGAGACCCAGTACTTC. This translates into CASSPRTGSQGETQYF. The full variable domain, in which reference TRBV5-1 and TRBJ2-5 provide the parts outside the CDR3, is KAGVTQTPRYLIKTRGQQVTLSCSPISGHRSVSWYQQTPGQGLQFLFEYFSETQRNKGNFPGRFSGRQFSNSRSEMNVSTLELGDSALYLCASSPRTGSQGETQYFGPGTRLLVL.

The chain combines TRBV7-9 with TRBJ1-4; 7 bases map to TRBD1. This CDR3 region has 14 residues. V shed 4 bases, J shed 8 bases, and the junction held 7 bases outside the gene matches. The V gene's germline CDR1 is SEHNR and CDR2 FQNEAQ (reference sequence). The CDR3, as DNA: TGTGCCAGCAGCTCCGGGACAGAAAAGGAAAAACTGTTTTTT. It is translated as CASSSGTEKEKLFF.

The table lists this clone with a few counts. This sequence joins TRBV2 and TRBJ1-2, with D unresolved. The CDR3 consists of 14 residues. The V gene's germline CDR1 is SNHLY and CDR2 FYNNEI. Trimming took off 4 bases at V and 6 bases at J, with 15 bases between the two ends. CDR3 amino acids: CASSGRRAMDGYTF. For the CDR3, the DNA is TGTGCCAGCAGTGGCAGGAGGGCTATGGATGGCTACACCTTC.